Following are 26 T cell receptor beta chains from one sample sequenced in a study of metastatic and nonmetastatic thyroid tumors (dated by TCRdb to between 2020 and 2021). The protocol used for the library was PCR. TCRdb lists the instrument as Illumina HiSeq 4000. Through fastp at Q25 and MiXCR, TCRdb rebuilt clones from the public reads, retaining in-frame beta chains. In all, the sample holds approximately 70,000 clones, and roughly 4% of those were seen once. The ten biggest clones cover around 24% of the sample. No treatment had been received by any patient before thyroid surgery. Sequences were obtained from blood. Source of these receptors: a female donor with papillary thyroid cancer or a benign thyroid nodule (not recorded which). Some clones in this sample may be carry-over from other donors' samples.

This clone was found many times. The V call is TRBV5-1, the J call TRBJ2-2; TRBD2 matches at 10 bases. V was pared by 0 bases and J by 5 bases, with 1 base of the junction left unmatched. Germline V gives CDR1 SGHRS, CDR2 YFSETQ. The CDR3 is 15 residues long. This chain's CDR3 is CASSLEGLATGELFF. The CDR3, as DNA: TGCGCCAGCAGCTTGGAGGGACTAGCGACCGGGGAGCTGTTTTTT.

The chain employs TRBV6-5 and TRBJ2-3; 16 bases map to TRBD2. The CDR3 runs 20 residues. The V gene's germline CDR1 is MNHEY and CDR2 SVGAGI. The J segment lost 0 bases and the V segment lost 5 bases, leaving 11 bases of the junction unmatched. DNA of the CDR3: TGTGCCAGCAGTCACTACCCGGGACTAGCGGGAGGGGGGAGCACAGATACGCAGTATTTT. It yields the protein CASSHYPGLAGGGSTDTQYF.

Many counts were recorded for this clone. The rearrangement joins TRBV6-2 or TRBV6-3 to TRBJ2-7; D gene ambiguous. Germline CDR1 reads MNHEY; CDR2 reads SVGEGT. V lost 2 bases to trimming and J lost 3 bases, with 5 bases between them. The CDR3 extends over 12 amino acids. The CDR3 DNA follows: TGTGCCAGCAGTTACGGAGTCTACGAGCAGTACTTC. This codes for CASSYGVYEQYF.

This clone has just a few counts. It may be a read error: a sequence one base away is much more abundant. This chain links TRBV3-1 with TRBJ2-2; possible D gene TRBD2, 5 bases. The germline V gene encodes CDR1 LGHDT and CDR2 YNNKEL (reference sequence). CDR3 length: 15 amino acids. The CDR3 DNA follows: TGTGCCAGCAGCCAAGGGGCGGTGAACACCGGGGAGCCGTTTTTT. This translates into CASSQGAVNTGEPFF.

This clone was observed a handful of times. The chain couples TRBV7-9 to TRBJ1-2; D may be TRBD1 (5 bases). This CDR3 is 13 amino acids long. Germline V gives CDR1 SEHNR, CDR2 FQNEAQ (reference sequence). V was clipped by 5 bases and J by 4 bases, with 11 bases between them. The CDR3 DNA reads TGTGCCAGCAGCCAGGGACTGCCCTATGGCTACACCTTC. Encoded protein: CASSQGLPYGYTF.

This clone was recorded a few times. The rearrangement uses TRBV5-1 and TRBJ1-2, with TRBD1 matching 9 bases. The trim removed 4 bases at V and 0 bases at J, leaving 4 bases unmatched. The CDR3 loop spans 15 amino acids. Germline lookup yields CDR1 SGHRS and CDR2 YFSETQ. In DNA, the CDR3 is TGCGCCAGCAGCATAACAGGGGGCTCTAACTATGGCTACACCTTC. Translated: CASSITGGSNYGYTF.

This clone was seen ten or more times. The chain recombines TRBV7-2 with TRBJ2-7; TRBD2 agrees at 8 bases. The CDR3 is made up of 15 amino acids. The germline V gene has CDR1 SGHTA and CDR2 FQGNSA. With V trimmed by 5 bases and J by 4 bases, 10 bases remained unmatched. CDR3 loop: CASSPSGTREYEQYF. The CDR3 region has the DNA TGTGCCAGCAGCCCATCCGGGACTAGAGAGTACGAGCAGTACTTC.

The table lists this clone with many counts. The rearrangement uses TRBV12-3 or TRBV12-4 and TRBJ1-5, with 7 bases that match TRBD1. The V and J ends lost 1 base and 4 bases, in that order; junction bases with no gene match: 13. CDR3 length: 18 amino acids. CDR3 amino acids: CASSLGPGSGQLNQPQHF. In DNA, the CDR3 is TGTGCCAGCAGTTTAGGGCCAGGATCGGGACAGTTGAATCAGCCCCAGCATTTT.

About this clone itself: Because the CDR3's place on the DNA is in doubt, the DNA is left out and the CDR3 is given as listed by TCRdb. CDR3 region: CASSVAVGSYNSPIHF. The chain combines TRBV9 with TRBJ1-6. Both ends counted, the CDR3 spans 16 residues. The germline V gene has CDR1 SGDLS and CDR2 YYNGEE.

This clone has ten or more counts. The J gene is TRBJ2-3, the V gene TRBV7-9; 9 positions match TRBD2. The CDR3 is 16 residues long. Germline CDR1 is SEHNR and CDR2 is FQNEAQ (reference sequence). The J segment lost 1 base and the V segment lost 7 bases, leaving 9 bases of the junction unmatched. CDR3 region: CASMRAGGPGTDTQYF. CDR3 in DNA: TGTGCCAGCATGCGAGCGGGAGGCCCGGGCACAGATACGCAGTATTTT. Looking up the rest from reference TRBV7-9 and TRBJ2-3 gives the full variable domain: DTGVSQNPRHKITKRGQNVTFRCDPISEHNRLYWYRQTLGQGPEFLTYFQNEAQLEKSRLLSDRFSAERPKGSFSTLEIQRTEQGDSAMYLCASMRAGGPGTDTQYFGPGTRLTVL.

This clone appeared many times. J is TRBJ2-1 and V is TRBV18; TRBD2 matches 11 bases. CDR1 is KGHSH and CDR2 is LQKENI in the germline V gene. V dropped 3 bases and J dropped 6; count of bases not matched to a gene: 7. The CDR3 is made up of 16 amino acids. The CDR3 region is CASSPGLAEGGNEQFF. Written as DNA, the CDR3 is TGTGCCAGCTCACCGGGACTAGCGGAAGGGGGCAATGAGCAGTTCTTC.

There are a few counts of this clone. Given a much more abundant clone one base away, this may be a read error. It is likely a read error, because the conserved phenylalanine at the end of the CDR3 is missing. The rearrangement joins TRBV6-2 or TRBV6-3 to TRBJ1-5; D gene uncertain. This CDR3 has 13 amino acids. The V end lost 5 bases, the J end lost 4 bases, and 9 bases lay between the germline ends. CDR1 MNHEY and CDR2 SVGEGT come from the germline V gene. The CDR3 sequence: CASSPDLNQPQHS. The CDR3 coding sequence is TGTGCCAGCAGTCCAGACCTGAATCAGCCCCAGCATTCT.

This clone showed up many times. The chain links TRBV10-3 to TRBJ2-1; 16 bases are shared with TRBD2. The CDR3 sequence is 19 residues long. The V gene's germline CDR1 is ENHRY and CDR2 SYGVKD. Trimming at V came to 5 bases and at J to 2 bases, leaving 9 bases not matched to a gene. The CDR3: CAISPGTSGRGAAYNEQFF. CDR3 in DNA: TGTGCCATCAGTCCCGGGACTAGCGGGAGGGGGGCAGCCTACAATGAGCAGTTCTTC.

Note on this clone: One end of the junction fails to match germline, which may point to a read error. V gene TRBV2 combines with J gene TRBJ1-4; TRBD1 might be the D (6 bases). Per the germline V gene, CDR1 is SNHLY and CDR2 is FYNNEI. The CDR3 contains 16 residues. CDR3 sequence reads: CASITGFGGPNEKPFF. CDR3 DNA: TGTGCCAGCATTACAGGGTTTGGTGGGCCTAATGAAAAACCGTTTTTT. The full variable domain, completed using reference TRBV2 and TRBJ1-4, is EPEVTQTPSHQVTQMGQEVILRCVPISNHLYFYWYRQILGQKVEFLVSFYNNEISEKSEIFDDQFSVERPDGSNFTLKIRSTKLEDSAMYFCASITGFGGPNEKPFFGSGTQLSVL.

This clone was observed a few times. Additional DNA sequences in this sample encode the identical CDR3. This sequence joins TRBV30 and TRBJ1-2; perhaps TRBD1 as D (5 bases). Germline V lookup: CDR1 GTSNPN, CDR2 SVGIG (reference sequence). Trimming took 0 bases from V and 4 from J, leaving 9 bases between them. The CDR3 has 13 residues. The CDR3 region has the DNA TGTGCCTGGAGTGTTGGGGCTGGCTATGGCTACACCTTC. Translating it yields CAWSVGAGYGYTF.

Ten or more counts support this clone. The genes are TRBV27 and TRBJ2-6; 10 positions agree with TRBD1. The germline gives CDR1 MNHEY, CDR2 SMNVEV (reference sequence). The V segment lost 4 bases and the J segment 1 base; nucleotides outside the gene matches: 10. This CDR3 is 19 amino acids long. CDR3 region: CASSSIMTGGPSGANVLTF. For the CDR3, the DNA is TGTGCCAGCAGTTCTATTATGACAGGGGGCCCTTCTGGGGCCAACGTCCTGACTTTC.

This clone has ten or more counts. This chain links TRBV6-1 with TRBJ1-1; D might be TRBD1 (5 bases). The CDR3 length is 16 residues. V gave up 5 bases and J gave up 0 bases, with 16 bases separating them. CDR1 is MNHNS, CDR2 SASEGT, per germline. CDR3 DNA: TGTGCCAGCAGTCACCGGGGGGTTAACATGAACACTGAAGCTTTCTTT. It is translated as CASSHRGVNMNTEAFF.

This clone was found many times. The V gene is TRBV6-5, the J gene TRBJ2-3; TRBD2 matches at 16 bases. CDR1 and CDR2 from the germline V gene are MNHEY and SVGAGI. With 0 bases clipped from V and 5 bases from J, the junction kept 5 bases outside the gene matches. The CDR3 is made up of 18 amino acids. For the CDR3, the DNA is TGTGCCAGCAGTTACTCGGGACTAGCGGGAGGGGGAGTAGATACGCAGTATTTT. Protein product: CASSYSGLAGGGVDTQYF.

This clone appeared many times. This chain uses TRBV12-5 with TRBJ1-3; the D gene is possibly TRBD1 (5 bases). The germline CDR1 and CDR2 sequences are LGHNT and FRNRAP. The CDR3 sequence is 13 residues long. Trimming took off 1 base at V and 9 bases at J, with 10 bases between the two ends. For the CDR3, the DNA is TGTGCTAGTGGTTTGGAAGTTGGGGGCACCATATATTTT. It codes for CASGLEVGGTIYF.

In this sample, this clone turned up many times. The gene calls are TRBV20-1 and TRBJ2-2; D is undetermined. Trimming removed 6 bases from V and 1 base from J, with 18 bases in between. The V gene's germline CDR1 is DFQATT and CDR2 SNEGSKA (reference sequence). This CDR3 comprises 16 residues. The CDR3, as DNA: TGCAGTGCAAGTCCCTTGGTGCGGCTGAACACCGGGGAGCTGTTTTTT. It specifies CSASPLVRLNTGELFF.

This clone was seen repeatedly, ten times or more. The chain carries TRBV19 and TRBJ2-1; weak D call: TRBD1 (5 bases). CDR1 and CDR2 (germline): LNHDA, SQIVND (reference sequence). The CDR3 covers 15 residues. Trimming removed 7 bases from V and 5 bases from J, with 18 bases in between. CDR3 residues: CASIPQGGRDNEQFF. DNA of the CDR3: TGTGCCAGTATCCCTCAGGGCGGTAGGGACAATGAGCAGTTCTTC.

A few counts support this clone. V and J are TRBV7-6 and TRBJ2-3; 8 bases are a match to TRBD2. The length of the CDR3 is 16 residues. The junction had 8 bases not matched to a gene; V was cut back by 0 bases and J by 6 bases. The germline V gene encodes CDR1 SGHVS and CDR2 FNYEAQ. The CDR3 here is CASSLAPLAAPDTQYF. The CDR3 DNA reads as TGTGCCAGCAGCTTAGCTCCACTAGCGGCCCCCGATACGCAGTATTTT.

This clone occurred many times. The genes are TRBV5-1 and TRBJ1-5; 7 bases are shared with TRBD1. Germline assignment: CDR1 SGHRS and CDR2 YFSETQ. J was trimmed by 2 bases and V by 0 bases; bases with no gene match: 8. The CDR3 covers 17 residues. The CDR3 is CASSLVPTGVGNQPQHF. CDR3 DNA: TGCGCCAGCAGCTTGGTTCCTACAGGGGTTGGCAATCAGCCCCAGCATTTT. The entire variable domain, with the rest obtained from reference TRBV5-1 and TRBJ1-5, is as follows: KAGVTQTPRYLIKTRGQQVTLSCSPISGHRSVSWYQQTPGQGLQFLFEYFSETQRNKGNFPGRFSGRQFSNSRSEMNVSTLELGDSALYLCASSLVPTGVGNQPQHFGDGTRLSIL.

This clone was found many times. The sample has other DNA sequences that encode this CDR3 too. This chain connects TRBV7-3 to TRBJ2-1, with 11 bases lining up with TRBD2. V lost 2 bases to trimming and J lost 6 bases; unmatched junction nucleotides: 0. The CDR3 contains 14 residues. CDR1 SGHTA and CDR2 FQGTGA come from the germline V gene. The CDR3 bases are TGTGCCAGCAGCTTAGGGACTAGCGGCAATGAGCAGTTCTTC. Translated: CASSLGTSGNEQFF.

This clone has at least ten counts. Since a much larger clone is just one base distant, this may be a read error. This sample includes further DNA sequences coding for the same CDR3. The rearrangement uses TRBV12-3 or TRBV12-4 and TRBJ1-1; 7 bases are shared with TRBD1. J gave up 4 bases and V 5 bases, and 7 bases lay outside the gene matches. There are 14 residues in the CDR3. The CDR3 loop reads CASSAQGGFTEAFF. The CDR3 DNA is TGTGCCAGCAGTGCGCAGGGGGGTTTCACTGAAGCTTTCTTT.

This clone was observed at least ten times. The V gene is TRBV27, the J gene TRBJ2-7, with 8 positions matching TRBD2. CDR3 size: 14 residues. Germline V CDR1 and CDR2: MNHEY, SMNVEV (reference sequence). The J segment lost 1 base and the V segment lost 10 bases, leaving 9 bases of the junction unmatched. CDR3 amino acids: CATQFTSGSYEQYF. The CDR3 DNA is TGTGCCACCCAGTTCACTAGCGGTTCCTACGAGCAGTACTTC.